The next 20 T cell receptor beta chains were all read from a single sample in a study of T cells after yellow fever vaccination. MiXCR was run by TCRdb on the 5' RACE reads, yielding one entry per CDR3 protein. The sample lists about 350,000 distinct CDR3 sequences, about 7.8% occurring once. This sample comprised PBMCs, obtained roughly 46 days after the first yellow fever vaccination. The receptors shown here come from a young man who received the YFV17D yellow fever vaccine.

This clonotype came up many times. This chain links TRBV12-3 or TRBV12-4 with TRBJ2-6; D remains unclear. V was trimmed by 4 bases and J by 0 bases, leaving 7 bases between them. The CDR3 has 15 amino acids. CDR3 loop: CASSWGSSGANVLTF. The CDR3 DNA reads as TGTGCCAGCAGTTGGGGTAGCTCTGGGGCCAACGTCCTGACTTTC.

This clonotype came up a few times. This chain uses TRBV29-1 with TRBJ2-1, with D perhaps matching TRBD2 (5 bases). V was shortened by 0 bases and J by 12 bases, with 18 bases between the two germline ends. Per germline, CDR1 SQVTM and CDR2 ANQGSEA. The CDR3 has 14 residues. The CDR3 region is CSVEDGGTAYGQFF. The CDR3 bases are TGCAGCGTTGAAGACGGAGGAACGGCCTATGGGCAGTTCTTC.

J is TRBJ1-2 and V is TRBV7-2, with D perhaps matching TRBD1 (5 bases). V was cut by 6 bases and J by 4 bases, with 15 bases left in between. This CDR3 spans 14 amino acids. Germline V gives CDR1 SGHTA, CDR2 FQGNSA. Written as DNA, the CDR3 is TGTGCCAGCAGGCCCAGGGTGGAGGGCTATGGCTACACCTTC. Translating it yields CASRPRVEGYGYTF.

This clonotype has a handful of counts. V and J are TRBV6-6 and TRBJ2-3; D not certain. The CDR3 loop spans 13 amino acids. The germline V gene encodes CDR1 MNHNY and CDR2 SVGAGI (reference sequence). Trimming left V 2 bases short and J 1 base short, with 4 bases between. The CDR3 coding sequence is TGTGCCAGCAGTTACGAGGGCACAGATACGCAGTATTTT. This codes for CASSYEGTDTQYF.

This clonotype was found a few times. The chain employs TRBV5-1 and TRBJ1-1; maybe TRBD1 (5 bases). The V gene lost 2 bases and the J gene lost 5 bases, with 13 bases spanning the gap. The germline V gene has CDR1 SGHRS and CDR2 YFSETQ. There are 14 residues in the CDR3. The CDR3 protein is CASSFGGSGTEAFF. Written as DNA, the CDR3 is TGCGCCAGCAGCTTCGGGGGGTCAGGGACTGAAGCTTTCTTT. Based on the CDR3 plus reference TRBV5-1 and TRBJ1-1, the full variable domain is KAGVTQTPRYLIKTRGQQVTLSCSPISGHRSVSWYQQTPGQGLQFLFEYFSETQRNKGNFPGRFSGRQFSNSRSEMNVSTLELGDSALYLCASSFGGSGTEAFFGQGTRLTVV.

The chain is built from TRBV12-3 or TRBV12-4 and TRBJ1-5; D is ambiguous. Trimming took off 7 bases at V and 2 bases at J, with 12 bases between the two ends. This CDR3 is built from 14 residues. The CDR3 sequence is CASTRLSGNQPQHF. In DNA, the CDR3 is TGTGCCAGCACCCGCCTATCCGGCAATCAGCCCCAGCATTTT.

The chain joins TRBV7-2 to TRBJ1-2, with a weak D call TRBD1 (5 bases). V was trimmed by 4 bases and J by 13 bases, leaving 22 bases between them. This CDR3 comprises 14 residues. Germline CDR1 is SGHTA and CDR2 is FQGNSA. As DNA, the CDR3 is TGTGCCAGCAGCTACGGGGGGGACGAAGTCGGGCGCACCTTC. This sequence encodes CASSYGGDEVGRTF.

In this sample, this clonotype turned up a few times. The chain combines TRBV4-1 with TRBJ1-1; D is perhaps TRBD1 (5 bases). Trimming took 0 bases from V and 5 from J, leaving 13 bases between them. The CDR3 covers 15 residues. Germline loops: CDR1 MGHRA, CDR2 YSYEKL. Here the CDR3 DNA reads TGCGCCAGCAGCCAAGATATCGGGGGATGGACTGAAGCTTTCTTT. Encoded protein: CASSQDIGGWTEAFF.

The rearrangement links TRBV12-3 or TRBV12-4 to TRBJ2-3; TRBD2 is a possible D gene (5 bases). Trimming took 5 bases from V and 6 from J, leaving 12 bases between them. The CDR3 totals 13 residues. The CDR3 coding sequence is TGTGCCAGCAGTCCGTTTAGCGTTGATACGCAGTATTTT. It specifies CASSPFSVDTQYF.

This clonotype was observed a few times. The chain joins TRBV6-2 or TRBV6-3 to TRBJ1-5; TRBD1 is a possible D gene (5 bases). The CDR3 loop spans 15 amino acids. Germline CDR1 MNHEY, CDR2 SVGEGT. The V end lost 6 bases, the J end lost 5 bases, and 17 bases lay between the germline ends. The CDR3 DNA reads as TGTGCCAGCAGACCCGGCGGGACGGGGGATCAGCCCCAGCATTTT. Translation gives CASRPGGTGDQPQHF.

The chain is built from TRBV6-5 and TRBJ2-1; 15 bases match TRBD2. Germline-derived CDR1 and CDR2 are MNHEY and SVGAGI. Trimming took 2 bases from V and 10 from J; bases not matched to a gene: 6. The CDR3 consists of 16 residues. This CDR3 is CASSYTYGTSGGEQFF. CDR3 coding DNA: TGTGCCAGCAGTTACACTTACGGGACTAGCGGGGGGGAGCAGTTCTTC.

This clonotype was picked up a small number of times. This sequence joins TRBV6-6 and TRBJ2-7, with D perhaps TRBD1 (6 bases). There are 13 residues in the CDR3. Germline V CDR1 and CDR2: MNHNY, SVGAGI (reference sequence). V gave up 3 bases and J gave up 3 bases, with 9 bases separating them. The CDR3 loop reads CASSYTRGYEQYV. The CDR3 DNA is TGTGCCAGCAGTTATACCAGGGGCTACGAGCAGTACGTC.

The DNA of the CDR3 is TGCGCCAGCAGCCGCCCCGACAGGGAAGGGCCCGGGGAGCTGTTTTTT. This sequence encodes CASSRPDREGPGELFF. The rearrangement uses TRBV4-3 and TRBJ2-2; 7 bases line up with TRBD1. The CDR3 is made up of 16 amino acids. The V gene end was trimmed by 4 bases and the J gene end by 6 bases; junction bases not matched to a gene: 11. Germline V gene lookup returns CDR1 LGHNA and CDR2 YSLEER.

The chain employs TRBV12-3 or TRBV12-4 and TRBJ2-7, with D perhaps matching TRBD2 (5 bases). The CDR3 covers 13 residues. V lost 3 bases and J lost 4, with 10 bases in between. CDR3 in amino acids: CASSFGRTYEQYV. The DNA for the CDR3 is TGTGCCAGCAGTTTTGGCAGGACTTACGAGCAGTACGTC.

This clonotype was found a few times. The rearrangement uses TRBV4-3 and TRBJ1-4; tentatively, D is TRBD1 (5 bases). Between the trimmed V and J ends, which lost 1 base and 4 bases, there was a span of 13 bases. The germline gives CDR1 LGHNA, CDR2 YSLEER. The CDR3 consists of 16 residues. The CDR3 reads CASSQVRGLVNEKLFF. CDR3 in DNA: TGCGCCAGCAGCCAAGTTAGGGGCTTGGTTAATGAAAAACTGTTTTTT.

The V call is TRBV12-3 or TRBV12-4, the J call TRBJ1-2, with D possibly being TRBD1 (6 bases). The CDR3 loop spans 14 amino acids. Trimming removed 3 bases at V and 8 bases at J, with 16 bases between. DNA for the CDR3: TGTGCCAGCAGTTTGGGGGCCAACTATGGCGGCTACACCTTC. Amino acid sequence: CASSLGANYGGYTF.

V gene TRBV20-1 combines with J gene TRBJ1-3, with a tentative D call TRBD1 (5 bases). The CDR3 has 15 amino acids. Germline V gene sequence: CDR1 DFQATT, CDR2 SNEGSKA (reference sequence). Trimming removed 6 bases from V and 0 bases from J, with 15 bases in between. CDR3 bases: TGCAGTGCCGATCCACAGGCCTCCTCTGGAAACACCATATATTTT. It is translated as CSADPQASSGNTIYF.

This clonotype has more than one count but fewer than ten. The rearrangement uses TRBV19 and TRBJ2-4; 8 positions agree with TRBD1. V dropped 4 bases and J dropped 0; count of bases not matched to a gene: 2. The germline CDR1 and CDR2 sequences are LNHDA and SQIVND (reference sequence). CDR3 length: 15 amino acids. CDR3 in amino acids: CASSRTGLAKNIQYF. CDR3 DNA: TGTGCCAGTAGTAGGACAGGGCTAGCCAAAAACATTCAGTACTTC.

This clonotype was observed a few times. The chain has TRBV7-2 and TRBJ2-7; D is ambiguous. Trimming shortened V by 5 bases and J by 2 bases, and 16 bases separated the two germline ends. This CDR3 has 15 residues. Germline V gene data show CDR1 as SGHTA and CDR2 as FQGNSA. The CDR3 is CASSPVYSPPYEQYF. The DNA of the CDR3 is TGTGCCAGCAGCCCAGTCTACTCTCCCCCCTACGAGCAGTACTTC. Full variable domain (remainder filled in from reference TRBV7-2 and TRBJ2-7): GAGVSQSPSNKVTEKGKDVELRCDPISGHTALYWYRQSLGQGLEFLIYFQGNSAPDKSGLPSDRFSAERTGGSVSTLTIQRTQQEDSAVYLCASSPVYSPPYEQYFGPGTRLTVT.

This clonotype came up many times. This sequence joins TRBV5-4 and TRBJ2-7; 13 positions agree with TRBD2. CDR3 length: 16 amino acids. Germline V gene lookup returns CDR1 SGHNT and CDR2 YYREEE (reference sequence). V was clipped by 4 bases and J by 2 bases; unmatched bases: 6. As DNA, the CDR3 is TGTGCCAGCAGCACAGAAGGGACTAGCGGGGCCTACGAGCAGTACTTC. It encodes CASSTEGTSGAYEQYF.